These T cell receptor beta chains were read from a single sample in a study of blood T cells in healthy people across ages. Via MiXCR, TCRdb re-called the 5' RACE reads, giving one row per CDR3 protein. This table holds around 780,000 distinct CDR3 sequences, roughly 24% found once. A further study also used this sample, focusing on T cells of mothers and their children.

Material for sequencing was blood. The origin of the receptors is a boy younger than 18 in good health. Both conserved end residues are part of each CDR3. The order of the fields is D gene, V gene, J gene, clone size, CDR3 DNA, CDR3 protein. The D gene is left open where the match is weak. Clone size, where shown, is once, few, many, or a class for clones that have expanded.

>NA|TRBV5-6|TRBJ1-2|few
TGTGCCAGCAGCCCCCGGGGGGTCCTCAACTATGGCTACACCTTC
CASSPRGVLNYGYTF
>TRBD2|TRBV6-1|TRBJ2-7|NA
TGTGCCAGCACCCGCGAAGCGGGGACCTCCTACGAGCAGTACTTC
CASTREAGTSYEQYF
>NA|TRBV9|TRBJ2-3|NA
TGTGCCAGCAGCGTGAGGGGCCTAGAGAGGGGATACACAGATACGCAGTATTTT
CASSVRGLERGYTDTQYF
>NA|TRBV11-2|TRBJ1-1|NA
TGTGCCAGCAGCCCGTTTATGAACACTGAAGCTTTCTTT
CASSPFMNTEAFF
>NA|TRBV7-9|TRBJ1-1|NA
TGTGCCAGCAGCCCGACGCAACAGGGTGGTGCTTTCTTT
CASSPTQQGGAFF
>NA|TRBV7-2|TRBJ2-3|NA
TGTACCAGCAGCTTAGGGGGTGCAGATACGCAGTATTTT
CTSSLGGADTQYF
>TRBD1|TRBV5-1|TRBJ2-3|NA
TGCGCCAGCAGCCAGCTCAGGACAGGGGGCACAGATACGCAGTATTTT
CASSQLRTGGTDTQYF
>TRBD1|TRBV2|TRBJ2-7|few
TGTGCCAGCAGTGAAGGTGGGACAGGGGCCCTCGAGCAGTACTTC
CASSEGGTGALEQYF
>NA|TRBV10-3|TRBJ2-2|few
TGTGCCATCAACACGAGGGAATCCGGGGAGCTGTTTTTT
CAINTRESGELFF
>TRBD2|TRBV12-3/TRBV12-4|TRBJ2-7|NA
TGTGCCAGCAGAGCCCTTCGCGGGGGGCAATACGAGCAGTACTTC
CASRALRGGQYEQYF
>NA|TRBV20-1|TRBJ2-1|many
TGCAGTGCCCTTCCTAGGGATGAGCAGTTCTTC
CSALPRDEQFF
>NA|TRBV27|TRBJ2-1|few
TGTGCCACCGAGGGACCCTCCTACAATGAGCAGTTCTTC
CATEGPSYNEQFF
>NA|TRBV5-1|TRBJ2-7|NA
TGCGCCAGCAGCAGGGACGTTGATAGCTCCTACGAGCAGTACTTC
CASSRDVDSSYEQYF
>NA|TRBV20-1|TRBJ2-5|NA
TGCAGTGCTTGGGGTCGAGAGACCCAGTACTTC
CSAWGRETQYF
>NA|TRBV4-1|TRBJ2-7|few
TGCGCCAGCAGCCTCAGGGACGGAGTTTACGAGCAGTACTTC
CASSLRDGVYEQYF
>NA|TRBV7-2|TRBJ2-7|NA
TGTGCCAGCAGCTTCTTACAGGCCTACGAGCAGTACTTC
CASSFLQAYEQYF
>NA|TRBV12-3/TRBV12-4|TRBJ1-1|few
TGTGCCAGCTTTCCTTCCCTAGCCGCTGAAGCTTTCTTT
CASFPSLAAEAFF
>NA|TRBV6-6|TRBJ2-5|NA
TGTGCCAGCAAGGGGAGCGCAGAGGAGACCCAGTACTTC
CASKGSAEETQYF
>NA|TRBV6-6|TRBJ2-1|few
TGTGCCAGCAGTTACCAAACAGGAGCTCCCTACAATGAGCAGTTCTTC
CASSYQTGAPYNEQFF
>NA|TRBV12-3/TRBV12-4|TRBJ1-1|NA
TGTGCCAGCAGTTCGTACGGCACTGAAGCTTTCTTT
CASSSYGTEAFF
>TRBD1|TRBV7-3|TRBJ2-3|NA
TGTGCCAGCAGCTTAGATAGACAGGGCTACACAGATACGCAGTATTTT
CASSLDRQGYTDTQYF
>TRBD1|TRBV4-2|TRBJ1-2|NA
TGTGCCAGCAGCCAAGATGCCGGGACAGGGAGGTATGGCTACACCTTC
CASSQDAGTGRYGYTF
>NA|TRBV20-1|TRBJ2-2|NA
TGCAGTGCGTTCCTAGACGGGGAGCTGTTTTTT
CSAFLDGELFF
>NA|TRBV2|TRBJ2-7|NA
TGTGCCAGCAGAACAGGCCAGACCTACGAGCAGTACTTC
CASRTGQTYEQYF
>NA|TRBV6-5|TRBJ1-1|few
TGTGCCAGCAGCCGACCGGGCCGGAACACTGGAGCTTTCTTT
CASSRPGRNTGAFF
>TRBD2|TRBV14|TRBJ2-1|few
TGTGCCAGCAGCCAAGATTGGCTAGCGGGAGTGGATGAGCAGTTCTTC
CASSQDWLAGVDEQFF
>TRBD1|TRBV24-1|TRBJ2-2|NA
TGTGCCACCAGTGATCCGGGACAGGCCGCGAACACCGGGGAGCTGTTTTTT
CATSDPGQAANTGELFF
>TRBD2|TRBV20-1|TRBJ2-3|many
TGCAGTGCCCCTGGGGCTAGCGGGGGCACAGATACGCAGTATTTT
CSAPGASGGTDTQYF
>NA|TRBV3-1|TRBJ2-4|NA
TGTGCCAGCAGCCAAGGGCCGAAAAACATTCAGTACTTC
CASSQGPKNIQYF
>TRBD1|TRBV5-1|TRBJ2-5|few
TGCGCCAGCAGTCAGGGACAGTACCAAGAGACCCAGTACTTC
CASSQGQYQETQYF
>NA|TRBV14|TRBJ2-7|NA
TGTGCCAGCAGCCAAGTCCACTTCTACGAGCAGTACTTC
CASSQVHFYEQYF
>TRBD2|TRBV14|TRBJ2-1|few
TGTGCCAGCAGCCAAGGATGGATAGCGGGGGGGAGCTCCTACAATGAGCAGTTCTTC
CASSQGWIAGGSSYNEQFF
>NA|TRBV20-1|TRBJ2-7|NA
TGCAGTGCTAGAGATATTGCAGGGCACAACTACGAGCAGTACTTC
CSARDIAGHNYEQYF
>TRBD1|TRBV15|TRBJ2-4|few
TGTGCCACCAGCAGCCGTCCGGGACAGGGAATGGTAGTTCAGTACTTC
CATSSRPGQGMVVQYF
>TRBD2|TRBV12-3/TRBV12-4|TRBJ2-1|NA
TGTGCCAGCAGTTTATGGGGCAGAAAGCGGGGGGACAATGAGCAGTTCTTC
CASSLWGRKRGDNEQFF
>NA|TRBV12-3/TRBV12-4|TRBJ1-2|NA
TGTGCCAGCAGTCCCCAGGGGACAAAAACCTATGGCTACACCTTC
CASSPQGTKTYGYTF
>NA|TRBV5-5|TRBJ1-1|NA
TGTGCCAGCAGCTTGGCCCTTTTAGCGTTCGCTGAAGCTTTCTTT
CASSLALLAFAEAFF
>TRBD1|TRBV3-1|TRBJ2-7|few
TGTGCCAGCAGCCCCCAAGGGGGACAGAGCTCCTACGAGCAGTACTTC
CASSPQGGQSSYEQYF
>NA|TRBV12-5|TRBJ2-5|NA
TGTGCTAGTGGTACTCCTGAAGAGACCCAGTACTTC
CASGTPEETQYF
>NA|TRBV20-1|TRBJ1-5|NA
TGCAGTGCCGCAATTCTAGGGGGGAACCCTAACAATCAGCCCCAGCATTTT
CSAAILGGNPNNQPQHF
>TRBD2|TRBV3-1|TRBJ2-6|few
TGTGCCAGCAGCCTCCGGGGGGTAAACGTCCTGACTTTC
CASSLRGVNVLTF
>NA|TRBV10-3|TRBJ2-5|NA
TGTGCCATCCGCGCCCATCGGGGTCTTCAAGAGACCCAGTACTTC
CAIRAHRGLQETQYF
>TRBD1|TRBV28|TRBJ1-5|NA
TGTGCCGCCAGGGACAGGGGCGGTTTTAATAGCAATCAGCCCCAGCATTTT
CAARDRGGFNSNQPQHF
>NA|TRBV29-1|TRBJ1-1|NA
TGCAGCGCAGGGGCTGGTACTGAAGCTTTCTTT
CSAGAGTEAFF
>TRBD1|TRBV6-2/TRBV6-3|TRBJ2-4|few
TGTGCCAGCAGTCCACAGGGGGTCAAAAACATTCAGTACTTC
CASSPQGVKNIQYF
>NA|TRBV28|TRBJ1-4|few
TGTGCCAGCAGTTTCATCGGCGAAGGTCAGGGGCAACTGTTTTTT
CASSFIGEGQGQLFF
>NA|TRBV29-1|TRBJ1-2|few
TGCAGCGTTGAGTACAGGACGGATGGCTACACCTTC
CSVEYRTDGYTF
>TRBD1|TRBV4-1|TRBJ2-7|NA
TGCGCCAGCAGCCAAGGTGGACAGGGCCCCCCCCGGTACTTC
CASSQGGQGPPRYF
>NA|TRBV7-9|TRBJ2-2|few
TGTGCCAGCAGCTTAGGTGTATCGCTGAACACCGGGGAGCTGTTTTTT
CASSLGVSLNTGELFF
>NA|TRBV12-3/TRBV12-4|TRBJ1-5|NA
TGTGCCAGCACCCACAGGTTCACGGATCAGCCCCAGCATTTT
CASTHRFTDQPQHF
>TRBD1|TRBV10-3|TRBJ2-7|few
TGTGCCATCAGGGGGACAGGGGGCGGCTACGAGCAGTACTTC
CAIRGTGGGYEQYF
>NA|TRBV7-9|TRBJ1-4|few
TGTGCCAGCAGTTTGATTAATGAAAAACTGTTTTTT
CASSLINEKLFF
>NA|TRBV12-3/TRBV12-4|TRBJ2-3|NA
TGTGCCAGCAGTTACACACAGGGTTTCCCAGATACGCAGTATTTT
CASSYTQGFPDTQYF
>NA|TRBV28|TRBJ2-3|NA
TGTGCCAGCAGTGGCCGGGGGTTGGAAGATACGCAGTATTTT
CASSGRGLEDTQYF
>NA|TRBV28|TRBJ2-3|NA
TGTGCCAGCAGTCTCCCCCTGGATACGCAGTATTTT
CASSLPLDTQYF